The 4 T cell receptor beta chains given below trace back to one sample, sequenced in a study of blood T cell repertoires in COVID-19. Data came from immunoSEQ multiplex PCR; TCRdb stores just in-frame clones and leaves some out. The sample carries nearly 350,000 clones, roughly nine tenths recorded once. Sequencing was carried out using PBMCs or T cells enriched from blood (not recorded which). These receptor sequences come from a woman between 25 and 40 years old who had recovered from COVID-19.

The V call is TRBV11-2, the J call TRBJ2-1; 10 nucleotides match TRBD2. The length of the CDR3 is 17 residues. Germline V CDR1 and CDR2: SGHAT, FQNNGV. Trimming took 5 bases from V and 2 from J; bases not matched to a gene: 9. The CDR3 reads CASSPRLAGGTYNEQFF. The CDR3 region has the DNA TGTGCCAGCAGCCCCAGGTTAGCGGGGGGCACCTACAATGAGCAGTTCTTC. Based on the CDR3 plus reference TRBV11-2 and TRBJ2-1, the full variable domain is EAGVAQSPRYKIIEKRQSVAFWCNPISGHATLYWYQQILGQGPKLLIQFQNNGVVDDSQLPKDRFSAERLKGVDSTLKIQPAKLEDSAVYLCASSPRLAGGTYNEQFFGPGTRLTVL.

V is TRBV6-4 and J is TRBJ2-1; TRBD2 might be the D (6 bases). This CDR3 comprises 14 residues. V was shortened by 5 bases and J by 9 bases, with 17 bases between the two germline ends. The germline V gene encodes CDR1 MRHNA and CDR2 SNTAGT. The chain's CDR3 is CASSRTTEGGEQFF. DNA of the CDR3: TGTGCCAGCAGTAGGACCACGGAGGGAGGTGAGCAGTTCTTC.

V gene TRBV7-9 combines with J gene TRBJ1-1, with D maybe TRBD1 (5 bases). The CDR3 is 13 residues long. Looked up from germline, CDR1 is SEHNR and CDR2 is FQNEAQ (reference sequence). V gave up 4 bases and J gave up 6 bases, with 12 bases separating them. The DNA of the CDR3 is TGTGCCAGCAGCTGGGGCGGGGGATCTGAAGCTTTCTTT. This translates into CASSWGGGSEAFF.

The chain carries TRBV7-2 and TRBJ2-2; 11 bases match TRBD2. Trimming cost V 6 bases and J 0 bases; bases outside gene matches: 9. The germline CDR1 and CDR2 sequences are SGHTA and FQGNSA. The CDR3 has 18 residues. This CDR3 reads CASRSATGLAANTGELFF. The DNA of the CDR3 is TGTGCCAGCAGATCCGCGACGGGACTAGCGGCGAACACCGGGGAGCTGTTTTTT.